This entry concerns a single T cell receptor beta chain. Its binding antigen is unknown. No qualities accompany the bases; no much larger clone lies one base away. RNA was extracted using the RNeasy kit, and about 0.45 to 1 ug of the RNA was reverse transcribed with random hexamers. The immunoSEQ multiplex PCR assay, which covers 54 Vbeta and 13 Jbeta segments, was used to amplify TCR beta CDR3 regions. PCR amplification bias was corrected using a synthetic template baseline for primer optimization and computational correction. The authors' analysis ran thus. Reads were annotated to V, D and J genes per IMGT and analyzed with immunoSEQ Analyzer, keeping only productive sequences. To calculate clonality, Shannon entropy was normalized by log2 of the number of productive unique sequences and then subtracted from one. For each patient and control, public and private clones were evaluated within the 100 most prevalent clones. Clones were defined as Susac-specific when absent from the healthy and MS cohorts, from over a thousand published viral clones and from other ImmuneACCESS disease sequences. The public reads were reprocessed in TCRdb via fastp at Q25 and MiXCR, keeping in-frame beta chains. Rows matching on CDR3 protein sequence are summarized as one entry with the most common DNA and genes. The V and J calls reflect TCRdb's pipeline rather than the authors' work. The sample includes some 210,000 distinct CDR3 sequences, with roughly 93% observed a single time. The ten largest account for around 0.16% of the sample.

High-throughput TCR beta sequencing profiled peripheral blood CD8+ and CD4+ T cells from healthy donors, Susac syndrome patients and multiple sclerosis patients. Susac syndrome patients met recently defined diagnostic criteria for definite or probable disease. Bulk CD8+ and CD4+ T cells were purified by magnetic negative isolation, whereas CD8+ TEMRA cells were enriched by FACS. Blood was drawn into EDTA tubes, processed within 24 hours, and PBMCs were isolated by density gradient centrifugation. PBMCs intended for TCR sequencing were cryopreserved in liquid nitrogen and were subsequently thawed in a 37 degrees C water bath. The sorted or isolated CD4+, CD8+ and CD8+ TEMRA cells had a purity of 90% or higher. These data are taken from a study of CD8 T cells in Susac syndrome (dated by TCRdb to 2018 to 2020). Study-wide context: Of the Susac syndrome patients who were sequenced, six had clinically active disease and roughly 8 were in clinical remission. The study used repertoire sequencing to test whether antigen drove CD8+ T cell activation and differentiation in Susac syndrome. Susac syndrome patients were therapy-naive, on corticosteroids (some also receiving IVIg), or on IVIg alone at blood withdrawal.

Study-wide conclusions, independent of this receptor: The number of individuals in the TCR sequencing and HLA analysis was acknowledged as relatively small. No clonal expansion was detected in the CD4+ T cell repertoire of Susac syndrome patients.

Trimming costs V 5 bases and J 4 bases, and their ends lie 11 bases apart. CDR1 and CDR2 are drawn from the germline V gene: MDHEN, SYDVKM. The CDR3 numbers 13 residues from cysteine through phenylalanine. Solely the CDR3 DNA is kept, with 39 bases framed from the first base. Source material: CD4+ T cells from PBMCs. The sequence joins TRBV28 to TRBJ2-5; the D gene is possibly TRBD1, with 5 bases matching. This receptor was obtained from a human donor with Susac syndrome. The bases read TGTGCCAGCAGTGGTGGGGCAGCAGAGACCCAGTACTTC. This yields the protein CASSGGAAETQYF.